This T cell receptor (beta chain) derives from a study of blood T cell repertoires in COVID-19 (dated by TCRdb to 2018 to 2020). A note on the overall study: Collaborator samples came from the United States, Italy and Spain and covered acute and convalescent phases of COVID-19. The prospective study material was composed of cDNA or gDNA derived from T cells, B-cell-depleted T cells, or PBMCs. Deeply sampled blood TCRbeta repertoires from subjects exposed to, actively infected with, or recovered from COVID-19 were included in the dataset. The repertoires were made available in a free public database intended to serve as a resource for research on the immune response to SARS-CoV-2. The samples were drawn from two sources: the first 160 participants of the ongoing ImmuneRACE study, and 1,254 subjects contributed by 6 global collaborators. The sample metadata nearly always contained a de-identified subject ID, COVID-19 status, age in years and sex. Where available, HLA class I and class II types were taken from metadata supplied by the sample provider and were not determined by assay-based typing.

The germline V gene gives CDR1 as SGDLS and CDR2 as YYNGEE. Spanning cysteine to phenylalanine, the CDR3 consists of 14 amino acids. CDR3 DNA only is kept here, 42 bases in frame from base 1. At the junction V is shortened by 0 bases and J by 1 base, with 7 bases in between. This clone has just one count. Its antigen is currently not known. No quality values exist for individual bases; no much larger clone is one base distant. Whole blood was collected in K2EDTA tubes by collaborating institutions according to the institutions' own protocols. For TCRbeta analysis, collaborators shipped samples as frozen whole blood, isolated PBMCs, or DNA extracted from either of those sample types. TCRbeta CDR3 regions were amplified from genomic DNA by means of the immunoSEQ Assay, a bias-controlled multiplex PCR. In the paper's pipeline: Nucleated cell counts per sample were estimated from amplification of reference gene primers within the assay. To quantify the absolute abundance of each unique TCRbeta CDR3 rearrangement, sequence reads were collapsed and filtered. For each sample, productive Simpson clonality was calculated by taking the square root of Simpson's diversity index across productive rearrangements. TCRdb took this table from immuneACCESS and kept in-frame rearrangements with V and J called. Such tables lack part of the clones; where checked against another copy, unresolved V genes explain under half of the gap, and the rest is unexplained. That table gives V, J and clone size, and the DNA gave D and trimming. The sample yields more than 65,000 clones; 89% were counted once. The ten largest clones add up to 7.5% to 9.5% of the sample.

Study-wide findings and limitations: The quantity of clinical and demographic metadata differed by source and by participant and was supplied without curation.

This receptor chain uses TRBV9 and TRBJ1-1, with the D gene uncertain. This receptor was taken from a man aged 45-65 years with acute or convalescent COVID-19. Material: peripheral blood. CDR3 sequence: CASSVVEKNTEAFF. The nucleotides are TGTGCCAGCAGCGTAGTGGAGAAGAACACTGAAGCTTTCTTT.